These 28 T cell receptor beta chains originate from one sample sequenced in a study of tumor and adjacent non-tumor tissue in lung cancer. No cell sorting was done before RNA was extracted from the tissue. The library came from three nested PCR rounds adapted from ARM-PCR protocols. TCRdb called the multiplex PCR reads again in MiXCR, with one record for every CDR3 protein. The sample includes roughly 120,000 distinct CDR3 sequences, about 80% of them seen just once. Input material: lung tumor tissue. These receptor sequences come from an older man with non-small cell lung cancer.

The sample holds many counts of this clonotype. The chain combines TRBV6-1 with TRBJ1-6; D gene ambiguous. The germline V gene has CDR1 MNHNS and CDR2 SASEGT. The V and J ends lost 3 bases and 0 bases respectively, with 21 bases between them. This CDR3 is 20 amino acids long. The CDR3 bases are TGTGCCAGCAGTGACAGTTCAGTGAGAATCGGTAGCTCCTATAATTCACCCCTCCACTTT. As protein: CASSDSSVRIGSSYNSPLHF.

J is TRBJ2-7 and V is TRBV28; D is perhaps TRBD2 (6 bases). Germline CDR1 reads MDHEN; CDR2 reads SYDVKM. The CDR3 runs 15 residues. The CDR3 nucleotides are TGTACTAGCACTTCCCGGCTGGCCGGGGGTTACGAGCAGTACTTC. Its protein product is CTSTSRLAGGYEQYF.

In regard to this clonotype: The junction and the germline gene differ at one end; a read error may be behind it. The DNA for the CDR3 is TGTCCCAGCAACCTCCTAGGGACTAGCGGGGGCTACAATGAGCACTTCTTC. The encoded protein is CPSNLLGTSGGYNEHFF. J is TRBJ2-1 and V is TRBV11-1, with TRBD2 matching 14 bases. Germline CDR1 SGHAT, CDR2 FQDESV (reference sequence). This CDR3 has 17 residues.

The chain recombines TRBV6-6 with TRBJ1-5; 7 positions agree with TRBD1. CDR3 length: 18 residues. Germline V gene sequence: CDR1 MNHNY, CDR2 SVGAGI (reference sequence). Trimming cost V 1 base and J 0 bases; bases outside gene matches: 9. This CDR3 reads CASSYLVGGQNSNQPQHF. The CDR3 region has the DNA TGTGCCAGCAGTTACTTAGTGGGGGGACAGAATAGCAATCAGCCCCAGCATTTT.

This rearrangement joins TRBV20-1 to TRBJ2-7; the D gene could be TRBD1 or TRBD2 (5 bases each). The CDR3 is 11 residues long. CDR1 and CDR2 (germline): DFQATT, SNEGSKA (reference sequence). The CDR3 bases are TGCACTGTTACCGGGGCAGACGAGCAGTACTTC. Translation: CTVTGADEQYF.

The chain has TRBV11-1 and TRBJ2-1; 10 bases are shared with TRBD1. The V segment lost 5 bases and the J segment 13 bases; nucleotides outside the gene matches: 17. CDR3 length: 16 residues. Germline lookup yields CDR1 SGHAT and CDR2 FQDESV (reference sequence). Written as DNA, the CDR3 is TGTGCCAGCAGCCCCCGACCGGGACAGGGGCCGCATAATCAGTTCTTC. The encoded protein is CASSPRPGQGPHNQFF.

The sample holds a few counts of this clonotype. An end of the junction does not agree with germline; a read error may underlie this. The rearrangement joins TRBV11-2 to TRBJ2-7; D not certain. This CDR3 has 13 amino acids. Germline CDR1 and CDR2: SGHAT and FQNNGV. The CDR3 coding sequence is TGTACCAGTAGCCAATGGACCGAGCGCGGGCAGTACTTC. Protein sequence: CTSSQWTERGQYF. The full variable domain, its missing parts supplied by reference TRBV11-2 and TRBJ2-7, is EAGVAQSPRYKIIEKRQSVAFWCNPISGHATLYWYQQILGQGPKLLIQFQNNGVVDDSQLPKDRFSAERLKGVDSTLKIQPAKLEDSAVYLCTSSQWTERGQYFGPGTRLTVT.

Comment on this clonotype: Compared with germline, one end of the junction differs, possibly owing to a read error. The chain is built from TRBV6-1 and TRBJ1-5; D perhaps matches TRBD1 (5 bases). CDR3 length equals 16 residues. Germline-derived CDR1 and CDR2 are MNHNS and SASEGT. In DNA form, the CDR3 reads TGTGCCAGCTGTGATATCGGGGCAGGGATCAATCAGTCCCAGCATTTT. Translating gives CASCDIGAGINQSQHF.

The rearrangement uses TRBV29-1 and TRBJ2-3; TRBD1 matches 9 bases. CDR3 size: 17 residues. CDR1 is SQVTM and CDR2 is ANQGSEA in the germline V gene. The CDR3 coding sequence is TGCAGTTTACTCCCATATGTGACAGGGGGGGGCATAGATACGCAGTATTTT. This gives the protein CSLLPYVTGGGIDTQYF.

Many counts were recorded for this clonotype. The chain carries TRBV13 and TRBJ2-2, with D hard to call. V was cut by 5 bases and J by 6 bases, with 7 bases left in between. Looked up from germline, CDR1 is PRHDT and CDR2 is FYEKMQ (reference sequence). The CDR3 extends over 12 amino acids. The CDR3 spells CASSRGPGELFF. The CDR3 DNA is TGTGCCAGCAGCAGAGGTCCCGGGGAGCTGTTTTTT. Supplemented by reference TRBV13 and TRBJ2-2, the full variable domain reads AAGVIQSPRHLIKEKRETATLKCYPIPRHDTVYWYQQGPGQDPQFLISFYEKMQSDKGSIPDRFSAQQFSDYHSELNMSSLELGDSALYFCASSRGPGELFFGEGSRLTVL.

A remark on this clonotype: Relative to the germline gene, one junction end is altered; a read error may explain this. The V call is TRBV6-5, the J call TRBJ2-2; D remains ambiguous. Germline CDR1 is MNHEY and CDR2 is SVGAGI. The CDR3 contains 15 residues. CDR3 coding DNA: TGTGCCAGGAGTTACCGGGCCATGAACACTAGGGAGCTGTTTTTT. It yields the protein CARSYRAMNTRELFF.

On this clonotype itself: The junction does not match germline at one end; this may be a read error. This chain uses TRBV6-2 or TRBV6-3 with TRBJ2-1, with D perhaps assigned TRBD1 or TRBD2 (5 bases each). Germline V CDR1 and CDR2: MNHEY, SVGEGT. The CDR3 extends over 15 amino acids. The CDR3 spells CASSPGPCNTNEQLF. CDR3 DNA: TGTGCCAGCAGTCCGGGACCATGCAATACCAATGAGCAGTTATTC.

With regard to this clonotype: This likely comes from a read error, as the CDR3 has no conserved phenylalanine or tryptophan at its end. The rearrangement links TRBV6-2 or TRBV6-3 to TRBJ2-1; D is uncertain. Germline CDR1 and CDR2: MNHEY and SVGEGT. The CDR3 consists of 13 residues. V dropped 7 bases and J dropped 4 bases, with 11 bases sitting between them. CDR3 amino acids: CASNRGGYNEQFI. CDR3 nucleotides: TGTGCCAGCAACCGAGGCGGTTACAATGAGCAGTTCATT.

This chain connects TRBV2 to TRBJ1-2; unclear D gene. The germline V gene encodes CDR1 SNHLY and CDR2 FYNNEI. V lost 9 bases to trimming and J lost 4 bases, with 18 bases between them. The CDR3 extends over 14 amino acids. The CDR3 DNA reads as TGTGCCAGAAGACCCTCGGTGGGAGGCTATGGCTACACCTTC. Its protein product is CARRPSVGGYGYTF.

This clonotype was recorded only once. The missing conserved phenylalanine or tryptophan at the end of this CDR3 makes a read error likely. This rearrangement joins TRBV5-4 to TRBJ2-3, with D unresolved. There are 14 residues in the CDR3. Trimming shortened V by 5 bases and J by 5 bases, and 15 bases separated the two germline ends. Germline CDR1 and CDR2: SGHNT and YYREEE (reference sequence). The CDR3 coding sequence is TGTGCCAGCAGTGTTTTTAACGACATAGATACGCAGTATGTT. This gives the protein CASSVFNDIDTQYV.

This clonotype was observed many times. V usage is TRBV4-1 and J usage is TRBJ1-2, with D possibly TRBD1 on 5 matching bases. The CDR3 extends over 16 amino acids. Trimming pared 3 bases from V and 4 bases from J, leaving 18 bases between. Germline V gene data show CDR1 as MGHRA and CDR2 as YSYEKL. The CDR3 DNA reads TGCGCCAGCAGCCAGGCTCAGGGTTTTGCTTCCTATGGCTACACCTTC. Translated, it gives CASSQAQGFASYGYTF.

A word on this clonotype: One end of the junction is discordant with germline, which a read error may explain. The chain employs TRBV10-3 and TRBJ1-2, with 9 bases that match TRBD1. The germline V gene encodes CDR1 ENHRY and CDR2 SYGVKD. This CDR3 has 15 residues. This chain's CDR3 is CAISGRDRAEYGYAF. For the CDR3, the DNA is TGTGCCATCAGTGGCCGGGACAGGGCCGAGTATGGCTACGCCTTC.

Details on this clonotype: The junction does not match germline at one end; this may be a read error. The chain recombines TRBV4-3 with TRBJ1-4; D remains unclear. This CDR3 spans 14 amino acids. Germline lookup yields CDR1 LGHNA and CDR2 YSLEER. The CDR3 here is CTSIQASRHEKLFF. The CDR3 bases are TGCACCAGCATCCAAGCCAGTCGTCACGAAAAACTGTTTTTT.

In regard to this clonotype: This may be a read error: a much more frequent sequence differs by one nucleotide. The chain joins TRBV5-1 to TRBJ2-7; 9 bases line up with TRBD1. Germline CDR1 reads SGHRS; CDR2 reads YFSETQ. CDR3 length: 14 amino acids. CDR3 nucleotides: TGCGCCAGCACCTTGGGGACAGGGACCTACGAGCAGTACTTC. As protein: CASTLGTGTYEQYF.

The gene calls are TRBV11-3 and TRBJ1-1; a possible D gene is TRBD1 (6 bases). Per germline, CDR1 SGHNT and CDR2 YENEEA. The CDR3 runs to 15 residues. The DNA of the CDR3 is TGTGGTAGCAGCTTATATTCGATGACAGGCACTGAAGCTTTCTTT. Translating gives CGSSLYSMTGTEAFF. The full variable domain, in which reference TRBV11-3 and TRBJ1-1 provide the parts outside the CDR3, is EAGVVQSPRYKIIEKKQPVAFWCNPISGHNTLYWYLQNLGQGPELLIRYENEEAVDDSQLPKDRFSAERLKGVDSTLKIQPAELGDSAVYLCGSSLYSMTGTEAFFGQGTRLTVV.

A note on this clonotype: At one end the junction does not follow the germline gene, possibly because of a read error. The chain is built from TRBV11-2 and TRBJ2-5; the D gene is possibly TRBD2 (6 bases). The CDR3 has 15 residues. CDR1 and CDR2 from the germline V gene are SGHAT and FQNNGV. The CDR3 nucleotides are TGTGCCAGCAGCATTAGCCCCGTGACTAGTGGGACCCGGTACTTC. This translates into CASSISPVTSGTRYF.

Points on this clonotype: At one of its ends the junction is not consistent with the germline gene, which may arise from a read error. The CDR3 DNA reads as TGTGCCATCACTGAGACAGGGTCAGACACTGAAGCTTTCTTT. It is translated as CAITETGSDTEAFF. The gene calls are TRBV10-3 and TRBJ1-1, with 7 bases aligning to TRBD1. The CDR3 totals 14 residues. Germline V gene sequence: CDR1 ENHRY, CDR2 SYGVKD.

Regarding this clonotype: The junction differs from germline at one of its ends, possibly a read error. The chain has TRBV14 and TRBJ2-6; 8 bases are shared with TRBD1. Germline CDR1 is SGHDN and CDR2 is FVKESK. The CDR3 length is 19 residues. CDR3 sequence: CARSPTLTGVYSGANVLTF. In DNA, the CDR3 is TGTGCCAGAAGCCCTACCCTGACAGGGGTCTACTCTGGGGCCAACGTCCTGACTTTC.

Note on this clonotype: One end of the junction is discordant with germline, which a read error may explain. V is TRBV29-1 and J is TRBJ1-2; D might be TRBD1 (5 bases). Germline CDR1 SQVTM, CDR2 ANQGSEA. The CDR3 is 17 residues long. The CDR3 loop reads CSIEEYVQGHTNYGHTF. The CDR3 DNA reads TGCAGCATTGAAGAGTACGTTCAGGGCCATACTAACTATGGTCACACCTTC.

CDR3 sequence reads: CASGGQGDGQPQHF. The CDR3, as DNA: TGTGCCAGCGGAGGACAGGGCGATGGTCAGCCCCAGCATTTT. The chain links TRBV12-3 or TRBV12-4 to TRBJ1-5, with 8 bases matching TRBD1. Trimming cost V 8 bases and J 6 bases; bases outside gene matches: 9. The CDR3 totals 14 residues.

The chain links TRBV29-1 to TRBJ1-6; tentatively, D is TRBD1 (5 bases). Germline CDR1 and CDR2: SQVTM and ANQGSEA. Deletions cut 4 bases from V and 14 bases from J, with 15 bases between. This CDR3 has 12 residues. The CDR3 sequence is CSVVGGRSTLHF. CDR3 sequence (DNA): TGCAGCGTTGTGGGGGGTCGGTCGACCCTCCACTTT. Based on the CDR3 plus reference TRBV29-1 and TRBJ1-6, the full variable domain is SAVISQKPSRDICQRGTSLTIQCQVDSQVTMMFWYRQQPGQSLTLIATANQGSEATYESGFVIDKFPISRPNLTFSTLTVSNMSPEDSSIYLCSVVGGRSTLHFGNGTRLTVT.

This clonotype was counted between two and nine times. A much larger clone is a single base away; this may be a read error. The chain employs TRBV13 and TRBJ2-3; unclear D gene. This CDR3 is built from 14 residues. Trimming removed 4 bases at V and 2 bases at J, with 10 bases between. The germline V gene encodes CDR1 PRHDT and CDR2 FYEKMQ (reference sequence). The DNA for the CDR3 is TGTGCCAGCAGCTCAGTGGGATCCACAGATACGCAGTATTTT. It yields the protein CASSSVGSTDTQYF.

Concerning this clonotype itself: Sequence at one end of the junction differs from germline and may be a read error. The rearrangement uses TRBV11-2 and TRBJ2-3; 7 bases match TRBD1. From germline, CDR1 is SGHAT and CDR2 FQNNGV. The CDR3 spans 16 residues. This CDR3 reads CASSPDRDSYTDTQNF. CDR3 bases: TGTGCCAGCAGCCCTGACCGGGACAGTTACACGGATACGCAGAATTTT.